What follows are 9 T cell receptor beta chains derived from one specimen sequenced in a study of OX40 agonist ivuxolimab in advanced cancers. Only in-frame clones appear in the TCRdb table, and some are missing; sequencing was by immunoSEQ multiplex PCR. The sample consists of 35,000 to 45,000 clones, 85% to 95% of them appearing once. Here the sequenced sample was CD4+ or CD8+ T cells sorted from blood, taken in a trial of the OX40 agonist ivuxolimab. The receptors stem from an adult with an advanced solid tumor such as melanoma, head and neck, liver or kidney cancer.

The count of this clone is one. This chain joins TRBV6-5 and TRBJ2-2; no reliable D call. The germline CDR1 and CDR2 sequences are MNHEY and SVGAGI. Trimming cost V 6 bases and J 5 bases, with 7 bases left between them. This CDR3 region has 12 residues. The CDR3 bases are TGTGCCAGCAGAAGGTCTACCGGGGAGCTGTTTTTT. Amino acids: CASRRSTGELFF.

This rearrangement joins TRBV9 to TRBJ2-3; D could derive from TRBD1 or TRBD2 (5 bases each). Deletions cut 3 bases from V and 3 bases from J, with 14 bases between. Germline V gene sequence: CDR1 SGDLS, CDR2 YYNGEE. The CDR3 runs 15 residues. The chain's CDR3 is CASSAGTIPTDTQYF. The DNA for the CDR3 is TGTGCCAGCAGCGCCGGGACCATCCCTACAGATACGCAGTATTTT.

This chain joins TRBV28 and TRBJ2-7, with D perhaps matching TRBD1 (6 bases). This CDR3 is 15 amino acids long. The germline V and J ends were trimmed by 5 bases and 0 bases, with 14 bases remaining between them. Germline-derived CDR1 and CDR2 are MDHEN and SYDVKM. The CDR3 bases are TGTGCCAGCAGTCCACCGGGACATTCCTCCTACGAGCAGTACTTC. Translation gives CASSPPGHSSYEQYF.

This chain uses TRBV4-2 with TRBJ2-3; 8 bases are a match to TRBD2. The CDR3 contains 16 residues. Germline V gives CDR1 LGHNA, CDR2 YNFKEQ. V lost 0 bases and J lost 3; bases outside the gene matches: 5. CDR3 nucleotide sequence: TGTGCCAGCAGCCAAGATGGGGGACTAGGGACAGATACGCAGTATTTT. This sequence encodes CASSQDGGLGTDTQYF.

The chain recombines TRBV4-1 with TRBJ2-7; a weak D match, TRBD1 (7 bases). Germline V gene lookup returns CDR1 MGHRA and CDR2 YSYEKL. The CDR3 runs to 17 residues. V was pared by 0 bases and J by 3 bases, with 18 bases between. CDR3: CASSQEPHGQGGYEQYF. As DNA, the CDR3 is TGCGCCAGCAGCCAAGAACCCCATGGGCAGGGGGGCTACGAGCAGTACTTC.

V usage is TRBV13 and J usage is TRBJ2-3, with 7 bases matching TRBD2. Germline V lookup: CDR1 PRHDT, CDR2 FYEKMQ (reference sequence). This CDR3 is built from 14 residues. With V trimmed by 2 bases and J by 6 bases, 5 bases remained unmatched. The DNA of the CDR3 is TGTGCCAGCAGCTTACGACTAGCTTTTGATACGCAGTATTTT. It translates to CASSLRLAFDTQYF.

The J gene is TRBJ2-7, the V gene TRBV21-1; the table's D call of TRBD1 was not tested on the DNA. TRBV21-1 is shown as a pseudogene. This CDR3 contains 17 residues. CDR3 sequence reads: CASSNPGGDRGPHEQYF. CDR3 coding DNA: TGTGCCAGCAGCAACCCGGGGGGCGACAGGGGGCCCCACGAGCAGTACTTC.

The chain recombines TRBV11-2 with TRBJ2-7; 11 nucleotides agree with TRBD2. This CDR3 comprises 15 residues. J was trimmed by 3 bases and V by 1 base; bases with no gene match: 2. Germline V CDR1 and CDR2: SGHAT, FQNNGV. CDR3 DNA: TGTGCCAGCAGCTTAGTCGGACTAGCGGGCTACGAGCAGTACTTC. The encoded protein is CASSLVGLAGYEQYF.

This clone was observed once. This chain links TRBV27 with TRBJ2-7; TRBD1 matches at 8 bases. CDR1 is MNHEY, CDR2 SMNVEV, per germline (reference sequence). The CDR3 loop spans 14 amino acids. Trimming at V came to 5 bases and at J to 0 bases, leaving 3 bases not matched to a gene. The CDR3 sequence: CASSHRGSSYEQYF. The DNA of the CDR3 is TGTGCCAGCAGTCACAGGGGGAGCTCCTACGAGCAGTACTTC.